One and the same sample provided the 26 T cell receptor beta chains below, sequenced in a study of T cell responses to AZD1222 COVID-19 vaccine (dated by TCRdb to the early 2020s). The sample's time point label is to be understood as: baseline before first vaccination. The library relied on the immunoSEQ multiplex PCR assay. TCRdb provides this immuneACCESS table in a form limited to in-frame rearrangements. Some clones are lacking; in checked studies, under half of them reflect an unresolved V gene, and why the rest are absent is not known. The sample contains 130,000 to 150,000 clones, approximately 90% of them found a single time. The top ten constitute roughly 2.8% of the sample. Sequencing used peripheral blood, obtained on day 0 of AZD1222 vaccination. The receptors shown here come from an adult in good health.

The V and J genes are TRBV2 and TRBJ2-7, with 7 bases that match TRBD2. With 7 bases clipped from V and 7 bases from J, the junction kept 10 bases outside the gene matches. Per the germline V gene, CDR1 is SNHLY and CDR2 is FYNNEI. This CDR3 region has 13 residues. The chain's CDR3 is CASKEGGLREQYF. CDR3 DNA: TGTGCCAGCAAGGAGGGAGGGCTGAGAGAGCAGTACTTC.

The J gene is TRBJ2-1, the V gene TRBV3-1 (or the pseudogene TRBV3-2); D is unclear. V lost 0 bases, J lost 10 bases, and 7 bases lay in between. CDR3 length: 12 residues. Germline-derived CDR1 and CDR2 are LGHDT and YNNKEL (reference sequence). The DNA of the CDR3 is TGTGCCAGCAGCCAAGAGCTTAACGAGCAGTTCTTC. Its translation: CASSQELNEQFF.

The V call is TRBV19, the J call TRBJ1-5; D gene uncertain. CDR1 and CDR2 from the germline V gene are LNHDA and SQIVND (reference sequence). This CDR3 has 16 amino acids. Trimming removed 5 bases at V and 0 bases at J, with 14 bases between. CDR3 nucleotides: TGTGCCAGTAGTCTCCACCTGGGGAGTAGCAATCAGCCCCAGCATTTT. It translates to CASSLHLGSSNQPQHF. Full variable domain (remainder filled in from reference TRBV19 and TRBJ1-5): DGGITQSPKYLFRKEGQNVTLSCEQNLNHDAMYWYRQDPGQGLRLIYYSQIVNDFQKGDIAEGYSVSREKKESFPLTVTSAQKNPTAFYLCASSLHLGSSNQPQHFGDGTRLSIL.

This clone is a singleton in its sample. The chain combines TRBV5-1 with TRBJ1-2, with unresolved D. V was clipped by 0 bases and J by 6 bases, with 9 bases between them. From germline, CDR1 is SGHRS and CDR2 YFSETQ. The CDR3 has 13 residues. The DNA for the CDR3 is TGCGCCAGCAGCTTGGGGTCAGGCGATGGCTACACCTTC. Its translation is CASSLGSGDGYTF.

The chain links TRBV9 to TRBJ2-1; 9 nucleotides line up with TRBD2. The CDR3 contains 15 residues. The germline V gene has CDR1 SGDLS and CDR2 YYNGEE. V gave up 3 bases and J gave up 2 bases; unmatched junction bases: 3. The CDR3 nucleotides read TGTGCCAGCAGCGGACTAGCGGTCCCCTACAATGAGCAGTTCTTC. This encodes CASSGLAVPYNEQFF.

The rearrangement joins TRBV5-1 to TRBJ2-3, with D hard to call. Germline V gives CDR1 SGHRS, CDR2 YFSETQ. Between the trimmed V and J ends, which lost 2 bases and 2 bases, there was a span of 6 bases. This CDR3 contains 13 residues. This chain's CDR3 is CASSLVPTDTQYF. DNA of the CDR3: TGCGCCAGCAGCTTAGTACCCACAGATACGCAGTATTTT.

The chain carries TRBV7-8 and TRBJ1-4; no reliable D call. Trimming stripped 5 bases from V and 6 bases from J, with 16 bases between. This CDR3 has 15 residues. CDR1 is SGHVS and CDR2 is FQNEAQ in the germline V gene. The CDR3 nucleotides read TGTGCCAGCAGCACAAGTTCACGGCTTCATGAAAAACTGTTTTTT. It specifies CASSTSSRLHEKLFF.

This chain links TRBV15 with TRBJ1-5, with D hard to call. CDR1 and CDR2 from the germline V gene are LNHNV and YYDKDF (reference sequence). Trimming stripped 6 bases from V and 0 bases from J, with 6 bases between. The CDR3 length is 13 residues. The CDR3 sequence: CATSAGSNQPQHF. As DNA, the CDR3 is TGTGCCACCAGTGCGGGTAGCAATCAGCCCCAGCATTTT.

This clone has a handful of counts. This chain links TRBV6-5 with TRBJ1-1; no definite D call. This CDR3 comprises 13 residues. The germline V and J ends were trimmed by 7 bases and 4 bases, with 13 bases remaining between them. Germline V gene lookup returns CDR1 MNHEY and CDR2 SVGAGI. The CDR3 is CASTAGEGTEAFF. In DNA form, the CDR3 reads TGTGCCAGCACCGCAGGTGAAGGCACTGAAGCTTTCTTT.

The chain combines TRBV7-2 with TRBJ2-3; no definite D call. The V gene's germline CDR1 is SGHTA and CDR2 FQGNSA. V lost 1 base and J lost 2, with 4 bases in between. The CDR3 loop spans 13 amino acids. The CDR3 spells CASSLGFTDTQYF. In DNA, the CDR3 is TGTGCCAGCAGCTTAGGTTTCACAGATACGCAGTATTTT.

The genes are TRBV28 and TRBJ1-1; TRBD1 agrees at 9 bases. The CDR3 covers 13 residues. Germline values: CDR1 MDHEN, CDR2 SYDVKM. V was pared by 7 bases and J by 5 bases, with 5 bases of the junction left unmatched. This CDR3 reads CASIIGTGTEAFF. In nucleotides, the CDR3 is TGTGCCAGCATAATCGGGACAGGGACTGAAGCTTTCTTT.

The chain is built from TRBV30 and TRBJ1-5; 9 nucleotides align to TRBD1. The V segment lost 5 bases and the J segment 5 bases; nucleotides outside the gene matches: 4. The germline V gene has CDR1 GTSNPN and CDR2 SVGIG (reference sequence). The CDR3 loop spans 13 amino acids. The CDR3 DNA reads TGTGCCTGGTCACAGGGGGCGGATCAGCCCCAGCATTTT. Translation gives CAWSQGADQPQHF.

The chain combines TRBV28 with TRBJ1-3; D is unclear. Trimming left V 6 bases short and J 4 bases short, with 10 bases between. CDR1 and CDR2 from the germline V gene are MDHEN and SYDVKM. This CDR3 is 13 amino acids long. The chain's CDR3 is CASSSPSGNTIYF. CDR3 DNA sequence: TGTGCCAGCAGCTCGCCCAGCGGAAACACCATATATTTT.

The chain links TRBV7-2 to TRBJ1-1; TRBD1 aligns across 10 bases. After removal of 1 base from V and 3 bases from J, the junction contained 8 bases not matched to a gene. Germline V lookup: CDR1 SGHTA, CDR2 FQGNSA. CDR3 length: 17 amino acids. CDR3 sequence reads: CASSLVGTGDWYTEAFF. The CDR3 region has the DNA TGTGCCAGCAGCTTAGTTGGGACAGGGGATTGGTACACTGAAGCTTTCTTT.

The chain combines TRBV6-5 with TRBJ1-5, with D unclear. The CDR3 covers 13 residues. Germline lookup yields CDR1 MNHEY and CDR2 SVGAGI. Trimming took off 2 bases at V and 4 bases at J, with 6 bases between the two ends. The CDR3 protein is CASSYTRNQPQHF. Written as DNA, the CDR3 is TGTGCCAGCAGTTACACCCGGAATCAGCCCCAGCATTTT.

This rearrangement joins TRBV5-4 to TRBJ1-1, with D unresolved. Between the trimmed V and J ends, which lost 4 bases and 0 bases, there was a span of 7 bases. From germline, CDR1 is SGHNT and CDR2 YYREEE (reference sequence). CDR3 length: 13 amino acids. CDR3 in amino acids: CASSPRMNTEAFF. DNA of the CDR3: TGTGCCAGCAGCCCCCGGATGAACACTGAAGCTTTCTTT.

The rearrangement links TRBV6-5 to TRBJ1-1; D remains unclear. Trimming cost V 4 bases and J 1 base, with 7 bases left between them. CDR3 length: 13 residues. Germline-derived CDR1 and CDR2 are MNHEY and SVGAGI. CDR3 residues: CASSWQQNTEAFF. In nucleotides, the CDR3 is TGTGCCAGCAGTTGGCAGCAGAACACTGAAGCTTTCTTT.

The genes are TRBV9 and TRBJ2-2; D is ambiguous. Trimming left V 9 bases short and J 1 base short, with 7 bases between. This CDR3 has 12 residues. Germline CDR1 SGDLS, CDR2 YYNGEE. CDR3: CATDGNTGELFF. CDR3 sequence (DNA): TGTGCCACTGACGGGAACACCGGGGAGCTGTTTTTT.

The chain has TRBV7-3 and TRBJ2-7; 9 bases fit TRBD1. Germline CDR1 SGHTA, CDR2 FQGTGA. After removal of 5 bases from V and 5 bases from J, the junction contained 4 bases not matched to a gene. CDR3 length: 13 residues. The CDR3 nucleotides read TGTGCCAGCAGCACGGACAGGGGCCACGAGCAGTACTTC. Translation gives CASSTDRGHEQYF.

This chain's CDR3 is CASSLEVGGADTQYF. The DNA of the CDR3 is TGCGCCAGCAGCTTGGAGGTCGGGGGCGCAGATACGCAGTATTTT. This sequence joins TRBV5-1 and TRBJ2-3; D possibly matches TRBD1 or TRBD2 (6 bases each). This CDR3 has 15 amino acids. The germline CDR1 and CDR2 sequences are SGHRS and YFSETQ. Trimming took off 0 bases at V and 4 bases at J, with 12 bases between the two ends.

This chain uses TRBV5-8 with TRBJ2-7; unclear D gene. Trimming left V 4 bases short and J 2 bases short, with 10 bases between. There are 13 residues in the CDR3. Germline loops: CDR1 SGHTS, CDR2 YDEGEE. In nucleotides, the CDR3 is TGTGCCAGCAGCCCCGGTTTGACCTACGAGCAGTACTTC. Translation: CASSPGLTYEQYF.

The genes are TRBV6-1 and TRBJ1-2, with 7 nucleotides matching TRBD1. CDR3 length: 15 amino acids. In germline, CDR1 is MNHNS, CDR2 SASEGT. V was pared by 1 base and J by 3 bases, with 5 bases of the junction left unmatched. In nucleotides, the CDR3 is TGTGCCAGCAGTGAAGGCCCAGGGGGGTACTATGGCTACACCTTC. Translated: CASSEGPGGYYGYTF.

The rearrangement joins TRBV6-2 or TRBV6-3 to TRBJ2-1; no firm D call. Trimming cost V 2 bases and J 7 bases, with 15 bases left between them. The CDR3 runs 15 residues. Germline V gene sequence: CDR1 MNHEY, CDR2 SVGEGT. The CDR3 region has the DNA TGTGCCAGCAGTTACGTCCGTGTACGTAGGAATGAGCAGTTCTTC. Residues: CASSYVRVRRNEQFF.

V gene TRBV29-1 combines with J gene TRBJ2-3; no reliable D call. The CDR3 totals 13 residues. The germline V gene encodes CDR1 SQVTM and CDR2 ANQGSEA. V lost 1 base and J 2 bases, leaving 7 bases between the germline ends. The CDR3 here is CSVEGRTTDTQYF. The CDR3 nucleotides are TGCAGCGTTGAAGGGCGGACCACAGATACGCAGTATTTT.

The CDR3 bases are TGTGCCATCAACAGGGAGGGCGGCAATCAGCCCCAGCATTTT. Encoded protein: CAINREGGNQPQHF. The rearrangement uses TRBV21-1 and TRBJ1-5. TRBV21-1 is a documented pseudogene. The CDR3 runs 14 residues.

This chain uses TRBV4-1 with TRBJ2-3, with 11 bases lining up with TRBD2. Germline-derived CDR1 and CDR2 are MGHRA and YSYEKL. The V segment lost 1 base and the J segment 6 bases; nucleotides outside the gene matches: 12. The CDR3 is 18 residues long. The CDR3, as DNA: TGCGCCAGCAGCCAAGGCCTTGGGGGACTAGCGGTCTCTGATACGCAGTATTTT. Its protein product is CASSQGLGGLAVSDTQYF.